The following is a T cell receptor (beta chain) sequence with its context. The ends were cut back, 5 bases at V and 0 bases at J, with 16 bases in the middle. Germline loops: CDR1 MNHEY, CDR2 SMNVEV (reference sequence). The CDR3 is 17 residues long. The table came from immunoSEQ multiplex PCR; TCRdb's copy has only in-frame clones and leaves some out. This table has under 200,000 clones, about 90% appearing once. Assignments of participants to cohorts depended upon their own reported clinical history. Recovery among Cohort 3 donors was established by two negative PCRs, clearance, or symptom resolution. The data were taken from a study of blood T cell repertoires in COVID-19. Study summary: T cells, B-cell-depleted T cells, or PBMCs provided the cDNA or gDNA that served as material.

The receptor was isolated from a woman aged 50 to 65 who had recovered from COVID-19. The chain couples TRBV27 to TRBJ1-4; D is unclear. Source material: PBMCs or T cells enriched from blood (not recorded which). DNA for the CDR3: TGTGCCAGCAGTAGACGACTGACGATTTCAACTAATGAAAAACTGTTTTTT. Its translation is CASSRRLTISTNEKLFF. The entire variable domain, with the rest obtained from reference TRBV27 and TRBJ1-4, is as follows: EAQVTQNPRYLITVTGKKLTVTCSQNMNHEYMSWYRQDPGLGLRQIYYSMNVEVTDKGDVPEGYKVSRKEKRNFPLILESPSPNQTSLYFCASSRRLTISTNEKLFFGSGTQLSVL.